The 13 T cell receptor beta chains reported below all come from one sample, sequenced in a study of T-cell reconstitution after alpha-beta-depleted transplantation in children. During its preparation, the TCRbeta library received unique molecular identifiers. A single record per CDR3 protein comes from TCRdb applying MiXCR to the PCR reads. The sample lists about 22,000 distinct CDR3 sequences; 11% were seen once. The sample consisted of PBMCs from the stem cell graft donor, taken from the stem cell graft. The receptor source for this set is a human donor who donated a stem cell graft to a child with chronic granulomatous disease.

This clonotype has ten or more counts. One end of the junction is discordant with germline, which a read error may explain. The rearrangement joins TRBV20-1 to TRBJ2-7; D assignment may be TRBD1 or TRBD2 (5 bases each). The germline gives CDR1 DFQATT, CDR2 SNEGSKA (reference sequence). The length of the CDR3 is 15 residues. CDR3 sequence (DNA): TGCAGTGCTAGTGAAGGGGACCCGTTCTCCCACGAGCAGTACTTC. This encodes CSASEGDPFSHEQYF.

This clonotype was recorded at least ten times. V and J are TRBV15 and TRBJ2-2; D is perhaps TRBD1 (6 bases). This CDR3 has 14 residues. Germline-derived CDR1 and CDR2 are LNHNV and YYDKDF (reference sequence). V lost 5 bases to trimming and J lost 7 bases, with 14 bases between them. For the CDR3, the DNA is TGTGCCACCAGCGACCGGACAGCAGGCGGGGAGCTGTTTTTT. It is translated as CATSDRTAGGELFF.

This clonotype was counted ten times or more. The chain has TRBV7-9 and TRBJ2-7; D might be TRBD1 or TRBD2, each matching 5 bases. The length of the CDR3 is 11 residues. Trimming removed 6 bases from V and 6 bases from J, with 9 bases in between. Germline V gene lookup returns CDR1 SEHNR and CDR2 FQNEAQ (reference sequence). Here the CDR3 DNA reads TGTGCCAGCAGTTGGGGGAGCGAGCAGTACTTC. Amino acids: CASSWGSEQYF.

This clonotype is judged large. This chain connects TRBV20-1 to TRBJ1-1; 8 bases align to TRBD1. There are 14 residues in the CDR3. Trimming at V came to 5 bases and at J to 6 bases, leaving 11 bases not matched to a gene. CDR1 and CDR2 from the germline V gene are DFQATT and SNEGSKA (reference sequence). The CDR3 spells CSAGQTGDGAEAFF. The CDR3 region has the DNA TGCAGTGCTGGCCAGACAGGGGATGGAGCTGAAGCTTTCTTT.

On this clonotype: One junction end does not reproduce the germline sequence, and a read error may be involved. CDR3 amino acids: CAISRGRGPTEAFF. The CDR3 nucleotides read TGTGCCATCAGCAGAGGGAGGGGCCCGACTGAAGCTTTCTTT. The chain recombines TRBV15 with TRBJ1-1; a weak D match, TRBD1 (5 bases). CDR3 length: 14 amino acids. The germline V gene has CDR1 LNHNV and CDR2 YYDKDF (reference sequence).

This clonotype has a count of ten or more. V gene TRBV9 combines with J gene TRBJ2-1, with 12 bases matching TRBD2. CDR1 SGDLS and CDR2 YYNGEE come from the germline V gene. This CDR3 has 19 amino acids. The V and J ends lost 2 bases and 9 bases, in that order; junction bases with no gene match: 18. The CDR3 nucleotides are TGTGCCAGCAGCGTGCCGGGCCCCCAGACTAGCGGGAGTAAGGGTGAGCAGTTCTTC. This encodes CASSVPGPQTSGSKGEQFF.

This clonotype showed up many times. The chain couples TRBV11-2 to TRBJ2-7, with 9 bases aligning to TRBD1. The ends lost 1 base at V and 1 base at J; junction bases unmatched: 8. CDR3 size: 17 residues. Germline V gives CDR1 SGHAT, CDR2 FQNNGV. The DNA for the CDR3 is TGTGCCAGCAGCTTAGGTACAGGGGGCGATGGATCCTACGAGCAGTACTTC. This gives the protein CASSLGTGGDGSYEQYF.

At least ten counts were recorded for this clonotype. The rearrangement links TRBV5-4 to TRBJ1-5, with D hard to call. CDR1 is SGHNT and CDR2 is YYREEE in the germline V gene (reference sequence). This CDR3 is built from 12 residues. The V end lost 2 bases, the J end lost 7 bases, and 7 bases lay between the germline ends. The CDR3 DNA is TGTGCCAGCAGCTTCGGTAACCAGCCCCAGCATTTT. Protein sequence: CASSFGNQPQHF.

Details on this clonotype: This may be a read error, as it is one base from a much larger clone. This rearrangement joins TRBV25-1 to TRBJ2-7; D remains unclear. The CDR3 totals 11 residues. The V gene's germline CDR1 is MGHDK and CDR2 SYGVNS. The CDR3 is CASSEAYDQYF. In nucleotides, the CDR3 is TGTGCCAGCAGTGAAGCGTACGACCAGTACTTC.

This clonotype appeared a few times. The CDR3, as DNA: TGTGCCAGCACCTTCTCCGAGAACACTGAAGCTTTCTTT. It translates to CASTFSENTEAFF. J is TRBJ1-1 and V is TRBV7-6; D uncertain. Trimming removed 7 bases from V and 1 base from J, with 10 bases in between. The V gene's germline CDR1 is SGHVS and CDR2 FNYEAQ. The CDR3 sequence is 13 residues long.

This clonotype has at least ten counts. The genes are TRBV6-5 and TRBJ2-3; maybe TRBD2 (5 bases). CDR1 and CDR2 from the germline V gene are MNHEY and SVGAGI. There are 14 residues in the CDR3. Between the trimmed V and J ends, which lost 7 bases and 2 bases, there was a span of 13 bases. The CDR3 is CASTLGVNTDTQYF. The CDR3 DNA is TGTGCCAGCACGCTCGGGGTAAACACAGATACGCAGTATTTT.

This clonotype was observed at least ten times. The chain joins TRBV7-2 to TRBJ2-1; D ambiguous. The length of the CDR3 is 11 residues. V lost 5 bases and J 10 bases, leaving 9 bases between the germline ends. Germline V lookup: CDR1 SGHTA, CDR2 FQGNSA. This CDR3 is CASSPGSEQFF. The CDR3 nucleotides read TGTGCCAGCAGCCCCGGGTCAGAGCAGTTCTTC. Looking up the rest from reference TRBV7-2 and TRBJ2-1 gives the full variable domain: GAGVSQSPSNKVTEKGKDVELRCDPISGHTALYWYRQSLGQGLEFLIYFQGNSAPDKSGLPSDRFSAERTGGSVSTLTIQRTQQEDSAVYLCASSPGSEQFFGPGTRLTVL.

This clonotype was counted at least ten times. V gene TRBV10-3 combines with J gene TRBJ2-1, with unresolved D. The germline V gene has CDR1 ENHRY and CDR2 SYGVKD. CDR3 length equals 12 residues. V dropped 6 bases and J dropped 1 base, with 4 bases sitting between them. This CDR3 is CAIRDSYNEQFF. CDR3 coding DNA: TGTGCCATCAGGGATTCCTACAATGAGCAGTTCTTC.